The subject of this entry is one T cell receptor beta chain. Its antigen remains unidentified. Per-base quality was not reported, and no clone a single base away is much larger than it. Collaborating institutions collected whole blood in K2EDTA tubes following their own protocols. For TCRbeta analysis, collaborators shipped samples as frozen whole blood, isolated PBMCs, or DNA extracted from either of those sample types. The data originate from a study of blood T cell repertoires in COVID-19 (TCRdb year 2020). Concerning the study at large: Samples from collaborators originated in the United States, Italy and Spain and spanned both the acute and convalescent phases of COVID-19. The material from the prospective study consisted of cDNA or gDNA derived from T cells, B-cell-depleted T cells, or PBMCs. The dataset comprised deeply sampled blood TCRbeta repertoires from subjects exposed to, actively infected with, or recovered from COVID-19. A freely available public database, intended as a resource for researchers studying the immune response to SARS-CoV-2, is where the repertoires were released. The samples were drawn from two sources: the first 160 participants of the ongoing ImmuneRACE study, and about 1,300 subjects contributed by 6 global collaborators. A de-identified subject ID, COVID-19 status, age in years and sex were almost always included in the sample metadata. Where HLA class I and class II types were available, the types were taken from metadata supplied by the sample provider, not from assay-based typing. What the work shows at the level of the full study, not this receptor alone: The quantity of clinical and demographic metadata differed by source and by participant and was supplied without curation.

CDR1 and CDR2, looked up from the germline V gene, are SGDLS and YYNGEE. Reading from cysteine to phenylalanine, the CDR3 counts 13 amino acids. Only CDR3 DNA remains: 39 bases, in frame from the first base. Ends trimmed: V by 3 bases, J by 3 bases; bases unmatched to a gene: 0. TCRbeta CDR3 regions were amplified from genomic DNA by means of the immunoSEQ Assay, a bias-controlled multiplex PCR. Regarding the original processing steps: The number of nucleated cells in each sample was estimated by amplification of reference gene primers within the assay. Sequence reads were collapsed and filtered to measure the absolute abundance of every unique TCRbeta CDR3 rearrangement. For each sample, productive Simpson clonality was calculated as the square root of Simpson's diversity index over productive rearrangements. TCRdb mirrors the immuneACCESS table, restricted to in-frame sequences. Some clones are absent from its copies; in checked studies, under half trace to an unresolved V gene, and the reason for the others is unknown. V, J and clone size reflect that table, while D and trimming were determined from the DNA. The sample has around 120,000 clones on record, approximately 80% of them singletons. The ten largest clones represent 8% to 10% of the sample.

The receptor comes from a man aged 35 to 55 with active or convalescent COVID-19. Sequenced material: peripheral blood. The sequence links TRBV9 to TRBJ2-1, and 7 bases in between align with TRBD1. The CDR3 region has the sequence CASSGDSYNEQFF. The nucleotide sequence reads as follows: TGTGCCAGCAGCGGGGACAGCTACAATGAGCAGTTCTTC.